One and the same sample provided the 22 T cell receptor beta chains below, sequenced in a study of T cell responses to AZD1222 COVID-19 vaccine. The repertoire was sequenced with immunoSEQ multiplex PCR; TCRdb's copy has only in-frame clones and lacks some. This sample carries 100,000 to 130,000 clones, around nine tenths of them seen once, and the ten largest clones take roughly 6%. This sample comprised peripheral blood, obtained 28 days after the second AZD1222 dose. The receptors shown here come from an adult who received the AZD1222 COVID-19 vaccine.

The J gene is TRBJ2-1, the V gene TRBV5-1; 8 bases line up with TRBD2. J lost 3 bases, V lost 2 bases, and 1 base had no gene match. The CDR3 covers 14 residues. The V gene's germline CDR1 is SGHRS and CDR2 YFSETQ. The CDR3: CASSFSGDYNEQFF. Written as DNA, the CDR3 is TGCGCCAGCAGCTTTAGCGGGGACTACAATGAGCAGTTCTTC. The complete variable domain, with remaining parts taken from reference TRBV5-1 and TRBJ2-1, reads KAGVTQTPRYLIKTRGQQVTLSCSPISGHRSVSWYQQTPGQGLQFLFEYFSETQRNKGNFPGRFSGRQFSNSRSEMNVSTLELGDSALYLCASSFSGDYNEQFFGPGTRLTVL.

The chain has TRBV9 and TRBJ2-1; 10 nucleotides agree with TRBD2. Germline CDR1 and CDR2: SGDLS and YYNGEE. The CDR3 is 13 residues long. Trimming cost V 4 bases and J 7 bases; bases outside gene matches: 2. CDR3 region: CASSSSGRNEQFF. The CDR3 DNA sequence: TGTGCCAGCAGCTCTAGCGGGAGAAATGAGCAGTTCTTC.

The chain recombines TRBV28 with TRBJ2-7; D possibly corresponds to TRBD1 (5 bases). Trimming stripped 5 bases from V and 7 bases from J, with 12 bases between. The germline gives CDR1 MDHEN, CDR2 SYDVKM. The CDR3 length is 12 residues. CDR3: CASSPQQGEQYF. The CDR3 DNA reads TGTGCCAGCAGTCCCCAGCAGGGAGAGCAGTACTTC.

To note about this clone: A read error may account for a junction end that differs from germline. V usage is TRBV18 and J usage is TRBJ1-2; 7 positions agree with TRBD1. The CDR3 runs 16 residues. Germline CDR1 and CDR2: KGHSH and LQKENI. The CDR3 DNA is TGTGCCAGCTCACCACGACCCTCAGGGGGTAACGATGGCTACACCTTC. As protein: CASSPRPSGGNDGYTF.

The rearrangement uses TRBV5-1 and TRBJ2-7, with 9 bases matching TRBD2. Losses at the gene ends were 4 bases for V and 4 bases for J; bases not matched to a gene: 9. This CDR3 contains 15 residues. Germline values: CDR1 SGHRS, CDR2 YFSETQ. The CDR3 spells CASSGGSTSGYEQYF. Here the CDR3 DNA reads TGCGCCAGCAGCGGGGGGTCGACTAGCGGTTACGAGCAGTACTTC. The full variable domain, in which reference TRBV5-1 and TRBJ2-7 provide the parts outside the CDR3, is KAGVTQTPRYLIKTRGQQVTLSCSPISGHRSVSWYQQTPGQGLQFLFEYFSETQRNKGNFPGRFSGRQFSNSRSEMNVSTLELGDSALYLCASSGGSTSGYEQYFGPGTRLTVT.

The chain is built from TRBV30 and TRBJ1-3; unclear D gene. V shed 0 bases and J shed 4 bases, with 19 bases lying between them. CDR3 length: 17 residues. Germline assignment: CDR1 GTSNPN and CDR2 SVGIG (reference sequence). The CDR3 protein is CAWSVSARLGRGNTIYF. The CDR3 bases are TGTGCCTGGAGTGTCTCAGCCCGTCTGGGGAGAGGAAACACCATATATTTT. Based on the CDR3 plus reference TRBV30 and TRBJ1-3, the full variable domain is SQTIHQWPATLVQPVGSPLSLECTVEGTSNPNLYWYRQAAGRGLQLLFYSVGIGQISSEVPQNLSASRPQDRQFILSSKKLLLSDSGFYLCAWSVSARLGRGNTIYFGEGSWLTVV.

This clone was observed a handful of times. The rearrangement joins TRBV2 to TRBJ2-1, with 10 bases that match TRBD1. This CDR3 has 13 residues. Germline V gene sequence: CDR1 SNHLY, CDR2 FYNNEI. Trimming cost V 9 bases and J 7 bases; bases outside gene matches: 6. Here the CDR3 DNA reads TGTGCCAGGTCCGGGACAGGGGTTAATGAGCAGTTCTTC. Its protein product is CARSGTGVNEQFF.

The CDR3: CASSSGTGRKTNEKLFF. The CDR3 DNA follows: TGCGCCAGCAGCTCCGGGACAGGGAGGAAGACTAATGAAAAACTGTTTTTT. V is TRBV4-1 and J is TRBJ1-4, with TRBD1 identical over 9 bases. In germline, CDR1 is MGHRA, CDR2 YSYEKL. The CDR3 is 17 residues long. The V segment lost 5 bases and the J segment 2 bases; nucleotides outside the gene matches: 9.

The rearrangement joins TRBV5-1 to TRBJ1-2, with D possibly being TRBD1 (5 bases). V was clipped by 0 bases and J by 2 bases, with 8 bases between them. From germline, CDR1 is SGHRS and CDR2 YFSETQ. This CDR3 has 14 amino acids. CDR3 nucleotides: TGCGCCAGCAGCTTGGCGGGGGAGAACTATGGCTACACCTTC. Protein: CASSLAGENYGYTF.

The rearrangement uses TRBV5-1 and TRBJ1-1, with D perhaps TRBD1 (6 bases). The CDR3 covers 15 residues. From germline, CDR1 is SGHRS and CDR2 YFSETQ. With 4 bases removed from V and 1 base from J, the gap between germline ends came to 14 bases. CDR3 region: CASSVKQGTNTEAFF. The CDR3 DNA is TGCGCCAGCAGCGTCAAACAGGGTACGAACACTGAAGCTTTCTTT.

The chain joins TRBV11-2 to TRBJ2-7; 8 positions agree with TRBD2. The germline CDR1 and CDR2 sequences are SGHAT and FQNNGV. V trimming: 7 bases; J trimming: 3 bases; junction bases outside the gene matches: 11. The CDR3 covers 15 residues. The CDR3 coding sequence is TGTGCCAGCAACGGTGGGGCGGGGGGTTACTACGAGCAGTACTTC. It encodes CASNGGAGGYYEQYF.

The chain couples TRBV7-6 to TRBJ1-2; TRBD1 is a possible D gene (6 bases). Germline CDR1 is SGHVS and CDR2 is FNYEAQ. Trimming left V 0 bases short and J 5 bases short, with 19 bases between. This CDR3 is 17 amino acids long. The CDR3 loop is CASSLAAGTLASYGYTF. In DNA, the CDR3 is TGTGCCAGCAGCTTAGCGGCCGGGACACTGGCATCGTATGGCTACACCTTC.

The chain couples TRBV6-5 to TRBJ2-2; D call uncertain. CDR1 and CDR2 from the germline V gene are MNHEY and SVGAGI. V was shortened by 6 bases and J by 6 bases, with 14 bases between the two germline ends. The CDR3 is made up of 14 amino acids. CDR3 residues: CASSQIRSAGELFF. CDR3 sequence (DNA): TGTGCCAGCAGCCAGATTAGGTCGGCCGGGGAGCTGTTTTTT.

The chain couples TRBV24-1 to TRBJ2-7, with D possibly being TRBD2 (7 bases). Trimming took off 9 bases at V and 3 bases at J, with 11 bases between the two ends. The germline gives CDR1 KGHDR, CDR2 SFDVKD. This CDR3 spans 12 amino acids. The CDR3 region is CATGGGNYEQYF. In DNA, the CDR3 is TGTGCCACCGGCGGGGGCAACTACGAGCAGTACTTC.

The chain carries TRBV7-2 and TRBJ1-5; 9 nucleotides line up with TRBD1. CDR3 length: 14 amino acids. Trimming cost V 5 bases and J 7 bases; bases outside gene matches: 6. The germline V gene has CDR1 SGHTA and CDR2 FQGNSA. CDR3 bases: TGTGCCAGCAGCCAAAAAACAGGGGGCCAGCCCCAGCATTTT. Its translation: CASSQKTGGQPQHF. The full variable domain, completed using reference TRBV7-2 and TRBJ1-5, is GAGVSQSPSNKVTEKGKDVELRCDPISGHTALYWYRQSLGQGLEFLIYFQGNSAPDKSGLPSDRFSAERTGGSVSTLTIQRTQQEDSAVYLCASSQKTGGQPQHFGDGTRLSIL.

This chain links TRBV5-1 with TRBJ2-2, with 9 bases identical to TRBD2. The trim removed 1 base at V and 0 bases at J, leaving 4 bases unmatched. Looked up from germline, CDR1 is SGHRS and CDR2 is YFSETQ. This CDR3 region has 17 residues. The CDR3 DNA reads as TGCGCCAGCAGCTTGCTGACTAGCGGATCGAACACCGGGGAGCTGTTTTTT. Encoded protein: CASSLLTSGSNTGELFF.

The rearrangement uses TRBV9 and TRBJ1-2; D is undetermined. Germline V gives CDR1 SGDLS, CDR2 YYNGEE. The V gene lost 0 bases and the J gene lost 6 bases, with 3 bases spanning the gap. The CDR3 length is 11 residues. CDR3 sequence reads: CASSVGNGYTF. The DNA for the CDR3 is TGTGCCAGCAGCGTAGGGAATGGCTACACCTTC.

This chain links TRBV5-6 with TRBJ2-7; a possible D gene is TRBD2 (6 bases). The CDR3 loop spans 14 amino acids. V lost 0 bases to trimming and J lost 4 bases, with 11 bases between them. Germline V CDR1 and CDR2: SGHDT, YYEEEE. CDR3 bases: TGTGCCAGCAGCTTGGGGAGGGGCGGATACGAGCAGTACTTC. Protein product: CASSLGRGGYEQYF.

The chain couples TRBV11-2 to TRBJ2-1; TRBD2 agrees at 10 bases. This CDR3 spans 18 amino acids. Per the germline V gene, CDR1 is SGHAT and CDR2 is FQNNGV. J gave up 7 bases and V 2 bases, and 14 bases lay outside the gene matches. CDR3 nucleotide sequence: TGTGCCAGCAGCTTAAGGAGGTCAGGGCTAGCGGGAGCTAATGAGCAGTTCTTC. Protein product: CASSLRRSGLAGANEQFF.

The chain links TRBV7-9 to TRBJ1-1; possibly TRBD1 for D (6 bases). The CDR3 consists of 13 residues. From germline, CDR1 is SEHNR and CDR2 FQNEAQ (reference sequence). The V end lost 10 bases, the J end lost 11 bases, and 23 bases lay between the germline ends. The CDR3 DNA is TGTGCCATTCAAGCAGGGGCCTTCGCCGGGGCTTTCTTT. Translating it yields CAIQAGAFAGAFF.

This clone was counted between two and nine times. The genes are TRBV5-6 and TRBJ1-5, with D unclear. The ends were cut back, 0 bases at V and 6 bases at J, with 10 bases in the middle. The germline V gene has CDR1 SGHDT and CDR2 YYEEEE. The CDR3 has 14 residues. The CDR3 DNA is TGTGCCAGCAGCTTGGTTGGGCTCGGTCAGCCCCAGCATTTT. It encodes CASSLVGLGQPQHF.

The J gene is TRBJ1-1, the V gene TRBV14; D is unclear. V shed 0 bases and J shed 1 base, with 3 bases lying between them. The CDR3 is 13 residues long. Germline lookup yields CDR1 SGHDN and CDR2 FVKESK. The CDR3 spells CASSQDRNTEAFF. CDR3 in DNA: TGTGCCAGCAGCCAAGACAGGAACACTGAAGCTTTCTTT.